This entry describes one TCR beta chain. Assay: immunoSEQ multiplex PCR; the TCRdb copy retains only in-frame clones and omits some. The sample shows some 350,000 clones, about 90% of them seen only once. These data are taken from a study of Ad26.COV2.S vaccination and SARS-CoV-2 variants. Sequencing used peripheral blood, obtained after recovery from COVID-19. The TCR originated in a human donor who had recovered from COVID-19.

In DNA form, the CDR3 reads TGTGCCAGCAGCTTAGGAGTAACAGGGGGGATTCGGGAGACCCAGTACTTC. Its translation is CASSLGVTGGIRETQYF. The chain is built from TRBV11-3 and TRBJ2-5, with 8 bases lining up with TRBD1. Germline CDR1 is SGHNT and CDR2 is YENEEA. This CDR3 comprises 17 residues. Trimming removed 1 base from V and 5 bases from J; junction bases left unmatched: 12.